Listed below are T cell receptor beta chains from one sample, sequenced in a study of T cells in Graves' hyperthyroidism and ophthalmopathy. TCRdb used MiXCR to reprocess the multiplex PCR reads, holding one entry per CDR3 protein. The table includes roughly 740,000 distinct CDR3 sequences, roughly 15% detected once. The specimen was blood. The receptors shown here come from a man between 18 and 29 years old with Graves' hyperthyroidism. Each CDR3 is given with its conserved first and last residue. D genes are given only for firm matches. The size field is filled for only some rows; it gives once, few, many or a size class.

D gene: TRBD2
J gene: TRBJ2-7
V gene: TRBV27
clone size: .
CDR3 DNA: TGTGCCAGCAGTCGCCTAGCGGCTTCCTACGAGCAGTACTTC
CDR3 protein: CASSRLAASYEQYF

D gene: .
J gene: TRBJ2-5
V gene: TRBV5-1
clone size: .
CDR3 DNA: TGCGCCAGCAGCTTGCCTGCGGAGACCCAGTACTTC
CDR3 protein: CASSLPAETQYF

D gene: .
J gene: TRBJ1-5
V gene: TRBV28
clone size: few
CDR3 DNA: TGTGCCAGCACGGGGACGGGAAATTGGCAGCCCCAGCATTTT
CDR3 protein: CASTGTGNWQPQHF

D gene: .
J gene: TRBJ1-2
V gene: TRBV28
clone size: many
CDR3 DNA: TGTGCCAGTCCAGTTACCCGGGGAAAAAAGGACGGCTACACCTTC
CDR3 protein: CASPVTRGKKDGYTF

D gene: TRBD1
J gene: TRBJ1-1
V gene: TRBV20-1
clone size: .
CDR3 DNA: TGCAGTGCTTCGGACAGGACCACTGAAGCTTTCTTT
CDR3 protein: CSASDRTTEAFF

D gene: .
J gene: TRBJ1-6
V gene: TRBV20-1
clone size: few
CDR3 DNA: TGCAGTGCTAGTCGGCAGGGGTTGAATAATTCACCCCTCCACTTT
CDR3 protein: CSASRQGLNNSPLHF

D gene: .
J gene: TRBJ2-1
V gene: TRBV27
clone size: many
CDR3 DNA: TGTGCCAGCGGACTCCTTCGGCGTGAGCAGTTCTTC
CDR3 protein: CASGLLRREQFF

D gene: TRBD2
J gene: TRBJ2-7
V gene: TRBV27
clone size: many
CDR3 DNA: TGTGCCAGCAGTTTATCCACTAGCGGGAGTTACTACGAGCAGTACTTC
CDR3 protein: CASSLSTSGSYYEQYF

D gene: .
J gene: TRBJ1-1
V gene: TRBV7-9
clone size: many
CDR3 DNA: TGTGCCAGCAGCTATACCCTTTCAGTGAACACTGAAGCTTTCTTT
CDR3 protein: CASSYTLSVNTEAFF

D gene: .
J gene: TRBJ2-2
V gene: TRBV7-9
clone size: many
CDR3 DNA: TGTGCCAGTCTGCAGGACACCGGGGAGCTGTTTTTT
CDR3 protein: CASLQDTGELFF

D gene: TRBD2
J gene: TRBJ2-1
V gene: TRBV28
clone size: .
CDR3 DNA: TGTGCCAGCAGCAATCTAGCGGGAGTTTCTAATGAGCAGTTCTTC
CDR3 protein: CASSNLAGVSNEQFF

D gene: TRBD2
J gene: TRBJ2-5
V gene: TRBV6-5
clone size: .
CDR3 DNA: TGTGCCAGCAGTTACGGGAGGGTTCAGCAGACCCAGTACTTC
CDR3 protein: CASSYGRVQQTQYF

D gene: TRBD2
J gene: TRBJ2-1
V gene: TRBV7-6
clone size: once
CDR3 DNA: TGTGCCAGCAGCGAGGAGGGACTAGCGGGAGTGAATGAGCAGTTCTTC
CDR3 protein: CASSEEGLAGVNEQFF

D gene: .
J gene: TRBJ1-5
V gene: TRBV28
clone size: many
CDR3 DNA: TGTGCCAGCAGTTACAGGGTAGAACAGCCCCAGCATTTT
CDR3 protein: CASSYRVEQPQHF

D gene: .
J gene: TRBJ2-1
V gene: TRBV20-1
clone size: few
CDR3 DNA: TGCAGTGCGAACACGGGACTGACATACAATGAGCAGTTCTTC
CDR3 protein: CSANTGLTYNEQFF

D gene: TRBD1
J gene: TRBJ2-5
V gene: TRBV11-2
clone size: many
CDR3 DNA: TGTGCCAGCAGCTTCCTCCCGACAGGGTTGGAAGAGACCCAGTACTTC
CDR3 protein: CASSFLPTGLEETQYF

D gene: .
J gene: TRBJ1-1
V gene: TRBV11-2
clone size: many
CDR3 DNA: TGTGCCAGCAGCCCTACACCCCCGCCGAACACTGAAGCTTTCTTT
CDR3 protein: CASSPTPPPNTEAFF

D gene: .
J gene: TRBJ2-7
V gene: TRBV30
clone size: few
CDR3 DNA: TGTGCCTGGAACCGGCCCCCACCGTCCTACGAGCAGTACTTC
CDR3 protein: CAWNRPPPSYEQYF

D gene: .
J gene: TRBJ2-5
V gene: TRBV3-1
clone size: many
CDR3 DNA: TGTGCCAGCAGCCCTCCCCAGGATCGAGAGACCCAGTACTTC
CDR3 protein: CASSPPQDRETQYF

D gene: .
J gene: TRBJ1-5
V gene: TRBV20-1
clone size: .
CDR3 DNA: TGCAGTGCTAGAGTCCCAGGGAAGGGTCTGGGTCAGCCCCAGCATTTT
CDR3 protein: CSARVPGKGLGQPQHF

D gene: .
J gene: TRBJ1-6
V gene: TRBV28
clone size: many
CDR3 DNA: TGTGCCAGCAGACAGGGCCCATATAATTCACCCCTCCACTTT
CDR3 protein: CASRQGPYNSPLHF

D gene: .
J gene: TRBJ1-5
V gene: TRBV27
clone size: .
CDR3 DNA: TGTGCCAGCAGCCTTATCAGGGGCCATCAGCCCCAGCATTTT
CDR3 protein: CASSLIRGHQPQHF

D gene: TRBD1
J gene: TRBJ2-5
V gene: TRBV11-3
clone size: many
CDR3 DNA: TGTGCCAGCAGTACGGGACAGGGGGAGACCCAGTACTTC
CDR3 protein: CASSTGQGETQYF

D gene: .
J gene: TRBJ2-1
V gene: TRBV30
clone size: few
CDR3 DNA: TGTGCCTGGATAAGGGGGGTTTCGGCAGTCTCCTACAATGAGCAGTTCTTC
CDR3 protein: CAWIRGVSAVSYNEQFF

D gene: .
J gene: TRBJ2-7
V gene: TRBV28
clone size: .
CDR3 DNA: TGTGCCAGCAGTTTATCCCTTGCTCAACGAGGGGACGTGTACTTC
CDR3 protein: CASSLSLAQRGDVYF

D gene: .
J gene: TRBJ1-1
V gene: TRBV2
clone size: many
CDR3 DNA: TGTGCCAGCAGTGTCAACGGGAACACTGAAGCTTTCTTT
CDR3 protein: CASSVNGNTEAFF

D gene: TRBD2
J gene: TRBJ2-1
V gene: TRBV6-1
clone size: few
CDR3 DNA: TGTGCCAGCAGTCCGGGACTAGCGCGCGAGCAGTTCTTC
CDR3 protein: CASSPGLAREQFF

D gene: TRBD2
J gene: TRBJ2-7
V gene: TRBV4-1
clone size: .
CDR3 DNA: TGCGCCAGCAGCCAGAAGAGGCCCGCCGGGCTAGCGGGTACCTACGAGCAGTACTTC
CDR3 protein: CASSQKRPAGLAGTYEQYF

D gene: .
J gene: TRBJ1-2
V gene: TRBV6-2/TRBV6-3
clone size: few
CDR3 DNA: TGTGCCAGCAGTTACGAGGGGCGCGGCTACACCTTC
CDR3 protein: CASSYEGRGYTF

D gene: .
J gene: TRBJ2-1
V gene: TRBV28
clone size: many
CDR3 DNA: TGTGCCAGCAGTGGTAGTGAGGCGTTGAACAATGAGCAGTTCTTC
CDR3 protein: CASSGSEALNNEQFF

D gene: TRBD2
J gene: TRBJ2-1
V gene: TRBV20-1
clone size: few
CDR3 DNA: TGCAGTGCTAGAACGCCTAGCGGTCTTTACTCCTACAATGAGCAGTTCTTC
CDR3 protein: CSARTPSGLYSYNEQFF

D gene: TRBD2
J gene: TRBJ2-7
V gene: TRBV4-1
clone size: .
CDR3 DNA: TGCGCCAGCAGCCAAGACCGTGTCTGGCTAGCGGATAACTCCTACGAGCAGTACTTC
CDR3 protein: CASSQDRVWLADNSYEQYF

D gene: TRBD1
J gene: TRBJ2-3
V gene: TRBV28
clone size: many
CDR3 DNA: TGTGCCAGCAGTTCCCCAGGGGGTTTCAAAACAGATACGCAGTATTTT
CDR3 protein: CASSSPGGFKTDTQYF

D gene: .
J gene: TRBJ1-4
V gene: TRBV18
clone size: many
CDR3 DNA: TGTGCCAGCCAAGGGCGGTACGGAAATAATGAAAAACTGTTTTTT
CDR3 protein: CASQGRYGNNEKLFF

D gene: TRBD2
J gene: TRBJ2-2
V gene: TRBV7-3
clone size: .
CDR3 DNA: TGTGCCAGCAGCCCCTGGGTAGCGGGAGGAGCAGGGGAGCTGTTTTTT
CDR3 protein: CASSPWVAGGAGELFF

D gene: .
J gene: TRBJ2-7
V gene: TRBV7-2
clone size: many
CDR3 DNA: TGTGCCAGCAGCTTTTCCCAGGGCTACGAGCAGTACTTC
CDR3 protein: CASSFSQGYEQYF

D gene: .
J gene: TRBJ2-3
V gene: TRBV20-1
clone size: .
CDR3 DNA: TGCAGTTCAACCGGGTTGGGACTGACAATAACTAGCACAGATACGCAGTATTTT
CDR3 protein: CSSTGLGLTITSTDTQYF

D gene: TRBD2
J gene: TRBJ2-7
V gene: TRBV28
clone size: many
CDR3 DNA: TGTGCCAGCAGGGGACTAGCGGGGCCCTACGAGCAGTACTTC
CDR3 protein: CASRGLAGPYEQYF

D gene: .
J gene: TRBJ2-5
V gene: TRBV6-1
clone size: many
CDR3 DNA: TGTGCCAGCGGTTTGGGTGCGGAGACCCAGTACTTC
CDR3 protein: CASGLGAETQYF

D gene: TRBD1
J gene: TRBJ2-2
V gene: TRBV11-2
clone size: .
CDR3 DNA: TGTGCCAGCAGCTCCGGTGGGACAGGGGTCCCCGGGGAGCTGTTTTTT
CDR3 protein: CASSSGGTGVPGELFF

D gene: TRBD2
J gene: TRBJ2-7
V gene: TRBV27
clone size: many
CDR3 DNA: TGTGCCAGCAGTCCCGGGACTACCGCCTACGAGCAGTACTTC
CDR3 protein: CASSPGTTAYEQYF

D gene: .
J gene: TRBJ2-7
V gene: TRBV9
clone size: .
CDR3 DNA: TGTGCCAGCAGCGTAGGGGTAGCGGAGACCTACGAGCAGTACTTC
CDR3 protein: CASSVGVAETYEQYF

D gene: .
J gene: TRBJ2-1
V gene: TRBV9
clone size: .
CDR3 DNA: TGTGCCAGCAGCGTAGTGGGTTTGGGGACCTACAATGAGCAGTTCTTC
CDR3 protein: CASSVVGLGTYNEQFF

D gene: TRBD1
J gene: TRBJ2-1
V gene: TRBV7-3
clone size: many
CDR3 DNA: TGTGCCAGCAGCCCGGGACAGGGCCCGTACAATGAGCAGTTCTTC
CDR3 protein: CASSPGQGPYNEQFF

D gene: .
J gene: TRBJ2-1
V gene: TRBV28
clone size: many
CDR3 DNA: TGTGCCAGCAGCCAAGGGACCAGATCTGGCAATGAGCAGTTCTTC
CDR3 protein: CASSQGTRSGNEQFF

D gene: .
J gene: TRBJ1-1
V gene: TRBV12-3/TRBV12-4
clone size: many
CDR3 DNA: TGTGCCAGCAGTTTCACTGAAGCTTTCTTT
CDR3 protein: CASSFTEAFF

D gene: TRBD1
J gene: TRBJ2-2
V gene: TRBV6-5
clone size: .
CDR3 DNA: TGTGCCAGCAGTTACAAACAGGGGGCGCCCGAAAACACCGGGGAGCTGTTTTTT
CDR3 protein: CASSYKQGAPENTGELFF

D gene: TRBD2
J gene: TRBJ2-3
V gene: TRBV12-3/TRBV12-4
clone size: many
CDR3 DNA: TGTGCCAGCAGTGGGGCGGGAGGGCCGGGGCAGTATTTT
CDR3 protein: CASSGAGGPGQYF

D gene: TRBD1
J gene: TRBJ1-1
V gene: TRBV4-3
clone size: .
CDR3 DNA: TGCGCCAGCAGCCGACAGGGAAGGGGCACTGAAGCTTTCTTT
CDR3 protein: CASSRQGRGTEAFF

D gene: TRBD2
J gene: TRBJ2-7
V gene: TRBV24-1
clone size: .
CDR3 DNA: TGTGCCACCAGTGATCCGGGACTAGCGGGAGGGCCCTACGAGCAGTACTTC
CDR3 protein: CATSDPGLAGGPYEQYF

D gene: .
J gene: TRBJ2-1
V gene: TRBV5-1
clone size: .
CDR3 DNA: TGCGCCAGCAGCTTGGAGACTAGCTCCTACAATGAGCAGTTCTTC
CDR3 protein: CASSLETSSYNEQFF

D gene: .
J gene: TRBJ1-2
V gene: TRBV15
clone size: few
CDR3 DNA: TGTGCCACCAGCTCTGCCGGGACTGTAGCTAACTATGGCTACACCTTC
CDR3 protein: CATSSAGTVANYGYTF

D gene: .
J gene: TRBJ1-2
V gene: TRBV19
clone size: .
CDR3 DNA: TGTGCCAGTAGTACTATAGGAGAGCACTATGGCTACACCTTC
CDR3 protein: CASSTIGEHYGYTF

D gene: .
J gene: TRBJ2-7
V gene: TRBV7-2
clone size: .
CDR3 DNA: TGTGCCAGCAGAACCAAAGGGTCCTCCTACGAGCAGTACTTC
CDR3 protein: CASRTKGSSYEQYF

D gene: .
J gene: TRBJ1-4
V gene: TRBV5-1
clone size: few
CDR3 DNA: TGCGCCAGCAGCTTCCGGGGGCGCGATGAAAAACTGTTTTTT
CDR3 protein: CASSFRGRDEKLFF

D gene: .
J gene: TRBJ2-5
V gene: TRBV10-3
clone size: few
CDR3 DNA: TGTGCCATCAGTGAGTTTGGAGGGGACCAAGAGACCCAGTACTTC
CDR3 protein: CAISEFGGDQETQYF

D gene: .
J gene: TRBJ1-1
V gene: TRBV18
clone size: many
CDR3 DNA: TGTGCCAGCTCACCGATGCCGGGGGAAGCTTTCTTT
CDR3 protein: CASSPMPGEAFF